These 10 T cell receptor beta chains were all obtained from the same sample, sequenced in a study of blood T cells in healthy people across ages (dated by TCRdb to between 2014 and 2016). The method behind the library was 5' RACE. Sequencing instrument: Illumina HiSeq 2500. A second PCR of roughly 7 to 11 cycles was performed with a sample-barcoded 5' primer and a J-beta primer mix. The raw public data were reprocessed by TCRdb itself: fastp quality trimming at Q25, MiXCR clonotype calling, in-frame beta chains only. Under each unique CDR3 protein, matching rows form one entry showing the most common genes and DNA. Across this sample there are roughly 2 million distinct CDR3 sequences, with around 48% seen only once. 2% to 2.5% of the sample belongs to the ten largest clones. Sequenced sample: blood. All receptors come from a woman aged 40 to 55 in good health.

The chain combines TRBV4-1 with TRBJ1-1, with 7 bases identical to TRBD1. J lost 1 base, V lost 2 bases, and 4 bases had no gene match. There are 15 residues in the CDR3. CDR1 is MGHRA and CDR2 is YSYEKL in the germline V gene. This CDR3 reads CASSQQDRQNTEAFF. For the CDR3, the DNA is TGCGCCAGCAGCCAACAGGACAGGCAGAACACTGAAGCTTTCTTT.

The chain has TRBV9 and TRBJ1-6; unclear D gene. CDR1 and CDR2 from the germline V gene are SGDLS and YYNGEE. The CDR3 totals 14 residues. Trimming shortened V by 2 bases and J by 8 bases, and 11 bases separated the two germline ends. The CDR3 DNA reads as TGTGCCAGCAGCGTTTATAAGATAGATTCACCCCTCCACTTT. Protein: CASSVYKIDSPLHF.

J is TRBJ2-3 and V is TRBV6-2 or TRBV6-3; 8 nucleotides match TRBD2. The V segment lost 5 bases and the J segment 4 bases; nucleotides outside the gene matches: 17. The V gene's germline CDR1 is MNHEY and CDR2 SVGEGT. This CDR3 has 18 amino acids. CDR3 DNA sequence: TGTGCCAGCAGTGACCTTCGGGGACGGGGGGGCCGGTCAGATACGCAGTATTTT. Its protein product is CASSDLRGRGGRSDTQYF.

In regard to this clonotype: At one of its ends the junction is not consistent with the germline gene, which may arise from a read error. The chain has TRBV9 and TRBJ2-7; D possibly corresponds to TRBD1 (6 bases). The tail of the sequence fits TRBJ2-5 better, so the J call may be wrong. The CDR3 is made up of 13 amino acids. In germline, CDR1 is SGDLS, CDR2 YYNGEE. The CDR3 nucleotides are TGTGTCAGCAGTTACAGGGTTGAGGGGACCCAGTACTTC. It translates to CVSSYRVEGTQYF.

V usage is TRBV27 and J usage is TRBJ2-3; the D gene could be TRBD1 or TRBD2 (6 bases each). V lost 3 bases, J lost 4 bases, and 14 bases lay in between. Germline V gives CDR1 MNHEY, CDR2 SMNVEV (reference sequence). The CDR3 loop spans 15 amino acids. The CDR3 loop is CASSFLGGEADTQYF. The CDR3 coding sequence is TGTGCCAGCAGTTTCTTGGGGGGCGAAGCAGATACGCAGTATTTT.

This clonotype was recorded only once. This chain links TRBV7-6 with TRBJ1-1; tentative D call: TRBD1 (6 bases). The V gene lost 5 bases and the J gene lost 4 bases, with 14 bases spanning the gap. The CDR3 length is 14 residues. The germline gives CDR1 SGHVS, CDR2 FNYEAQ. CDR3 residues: CASSKDRSFTEAFF. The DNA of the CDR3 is TGTGCCAGCAGCAAAGACAGGTCGTTCACTGAAGCTTTCTTT.

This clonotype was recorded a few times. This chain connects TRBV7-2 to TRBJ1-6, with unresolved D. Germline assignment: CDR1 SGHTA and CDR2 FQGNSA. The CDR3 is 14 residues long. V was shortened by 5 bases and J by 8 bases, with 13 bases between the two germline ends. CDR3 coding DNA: TGTGCCAGCAGCCCTTTGAGGGTCGATTCACCCCTCCACTTT. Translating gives CASSPLRVDSPLHF. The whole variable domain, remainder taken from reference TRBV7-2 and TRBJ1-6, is GAGVSQSPSNKVTEKGKDVELRCDPISGHTALYWYRQSLGQGLEFLIYFQGNSAPDKSGLPSDRFSAERTGGSVSTLTIQRTQQEDSAVYLCASSPLRVDSPLHFGNGTRLTVT.

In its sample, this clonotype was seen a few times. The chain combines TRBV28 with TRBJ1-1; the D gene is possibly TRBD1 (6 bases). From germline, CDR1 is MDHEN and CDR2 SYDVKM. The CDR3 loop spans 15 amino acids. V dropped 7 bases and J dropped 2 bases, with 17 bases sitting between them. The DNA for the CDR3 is TGTGCCAGCAAGGAGGCTCAGGACAGAAACACTGAAGCTTTCTTT. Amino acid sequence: CASKEAQDRNTEAFF.

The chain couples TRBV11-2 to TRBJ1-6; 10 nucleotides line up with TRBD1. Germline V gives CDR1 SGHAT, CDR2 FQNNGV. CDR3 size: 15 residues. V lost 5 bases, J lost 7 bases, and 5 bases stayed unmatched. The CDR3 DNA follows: TGTGCCAGCAGCGCGGGACAGGGGAGGAATTCACCCCTCCACTTT. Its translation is CASSAGQGRNSPLHF.

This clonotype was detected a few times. Written as DNA, the CDR3 is TGTGCCAGCAGCCAGGAACGTTGGGGGACCCAGTACTTC. It yields the protein CASSQERWGTQYF. The chain couples TRBV4-2 to TRBJ2-5; D ambiguous. The V end lost 3 bases, the J end lost 7 bases, and 12 bases lay between the germline ends. The CDR3 sequence is 13 residues long. In germline, CDR1 is LGHNA, CDR2 YNFKEQ.